The 29 T cell receptor beta chains below were found in one sample sequenced in a study of chemoradiotherapy in HPV16-positive cancers. Assay: immunoSEQ multiplex PCR; the TCRdb copy retains only in-frame clones and omits some. This table holds 4,000 to 6,000 clones, around 78% found once. The source material was tumor tissue, sampled from a patient who underwent chemoradiotherapy. The receptor set was obtained from a human donor with HPV-associated anogenital cancer.

This sequence joins TRBV12-2 and TRBJ2-2; TRBD1 reflects the table's D call only, with no check against the DNA. TRBV12-2 has pseudogene status. The CDR3 runs to 17 residues. CDR3 DNA sequence: TGTGCAAGTCGCCAAAAAGGTCGGCAGGCGAACACCGGGGAGCTGTTTTTT. It specifies CASRQKGRQANTGELFF.

In DNA form, the CDR3 reads TGTGCCAGCAGGGCGGCTCAAGTCACTGAAGCTTTCTTT. Translation gives CASRAAQVTEAFF. V is TRBV27 and J is TRBJ1-1, with no clear D. Germline CDR1 reads MNHEY; CDR2 reads SMNVEV (reference sequence). The V end lost 6 bases, the J end lost 4 bases, and 12 bases lay between the germline ends. The CDR3 extends over 13 amino acids.

This clone was found a few times. V is TRBV9 and J is TRBJ1-2; 8 bases are shared with TRBD1. Germline V gene sequence: CDR1 SGDLS, CDR2 YYNGEE. The CDR3 consists of 14 residues. V trimming: 4 bases; J trimming: 3 bases; junction bases outside the gene matches: 5. The CDR3 reads CASSPQDRDYGYTF. In DNA form, the CDR3 reads TGTGCCAGCAGCCCTCAGGACAGGGACTATGGCTACACCTTC.

The chain links TRBV5-6 to TRBJ2-1, with 10 bases that match TRBD1. With V trimmed by 2 bases and J by 0 bases, 2 bases remained unmatched. This CDR3 spans 16 amino acids. Germline V gene sequence: CDR1 SGHDT, CDR2 YYEEEE. The CDR3 region is CASSFGQGGSYNEQFF. The CDR3 DNA is TGTGCCAGCAGCTTTGGACAGGGGGGCTCCTACAATGAGCAGTTCTTC. The variable domain in full, with the rest retrieved from reference TRBV5-6 and TRBJ2-1, is DAGVTQSPTHLIKTRGQQVTLRCSPKSGHDTVSWYQQALGQGPQFIFQYYEEEERQRGNFPDRFSGHQFPNYSSELNVNALLLGDSALYLCASSFGQGGSYNEQFFGPGTRLTVL.

The chain employs TRBV5-1 and TRBJ1-1; 8 bases map to TRBD1. The CDR3 has 16 residues. V was clipped by 0 bases and J by 6 bases; unmatched bases: 10. Germline lookup yields CDR1 SGHRS and CDR2 YFSETQ. Here the CDR3 reads CASSLADRAGGSEAFF. The CDR3 DNA reads TGCGCCAGCAGCTTGGCCGATCGAGCAGGGGGCTCTGAAGCTTTCTTT.

This chain connects TRBV14 to TRBJ1-1; no clear D gene. This CDR3 has 14 residues. Germline V gives CDR1 SGHDN, CDR2 FVKESK. Trimming shortened V by 0 bases and J by 10 bases, and 15 bases separated the two germline ends. CDR3 nucleotide sequence: TGTGCCAGCAGCCAAGATTGGTTAGGGTCGAGAGCTTTCTTT. It translates to CASSQDWLGSRAFF.

This rearrangement joins TRBV7-6 to TRBJ1-2; tentatively, D is TRBD1 (5 bases). Trimming left V 1 base short and J 0 bases short, with 15 bases between. Germline lookup yields CDR1 SGHVS and CDR2 FNYEAQ. The CDR3 is 17 amino acids. The CDR3 nucleotides read TGTGCCAGCAGCTTAGATGGGGGAGAGGGGCCTAACTATGGCTACACCTTC. Protein sequence: CASSLDGGEGPNYGYTF.

This chain joins TRBV10-1 and TRBJ2-7; D may be TRBD1 (6 bases). The CDR3 loop spans 13 amino acids. Germline values: CDR1 WNHNN, CDR2 SYGVQD (reference sequence). Trimming left V 6 bases short and J 1 base short, with 10 bases between. The chain's CDR3 is CASSLRGSYEQYF. The CDR3 bases are TGCGCCAGCAGCCTCAGGGGTTCCTACGAGCAGTACTTC.

This clone was detected only a few times. This chain connects TRBV29-1 to TRBJ2-3; TRBD2 matches at 11 bases. The CDR3 has 14 amino acids. V trimming: 4 bases; J trimming: 6 bases; junction bases outside the gene matches: 6. Looked up from germline, CDR1 is SQVTM and CDR2 is ANQGSEA. CDR3 nucleotides: TGCAGCGTTGCAACGGGACTAGCGGAGGATACGCAGTATTTT. This gives the protein CSVATGLAEDTQYF.

The chain uses TRBV2 and TRBJ2-7; TRBD1 matches 9 bases. The CDR3 has 14 residues. Germline CDR1 and CDR2: SNHLY and FYNNEI. The J segment lost 3 bases and the V segment lost 4 bases, leaving 4 bases of the junction unmatched. CDR3 amino acids: CASSGETGGYEQYF. The CDR3 DNA reads TGTGCCAGCAGTGGGGAGACAGGGGGCTACGAGCAGTACTTC.

The V gene is TRBV4-1, the J gene TRBJ2-3; 10 nucleotides line up with TRBD2. Germline values: CDR1 MGHRA, CDR2 YSYEKL. The CDR3 has 17 amino acids. The V segment lost 0 bases and the J segment 1 base; nucleotides outside the gene matches: 4. The CDR3 bases are TGCGCCAGCAGCCAAGACAGGCTAGCGGGGGGCACAGATACGCAGTATTTT. This translates into CASSQDRLAGGTDTQYF.

This chain joins TRBV4-1 and TRBJ2-1; D gene uncertain. The CDR3 totals 14 residues. The V and J ends lost 0 bases and 9 bases respectively, with 12 bases between them. Germline V gene lookup returns CDR1 MGHRA and CDR2 YSYEKL. CDR3 loop: CASSQDELGREQFF. CDR3 sequence (DNA): TGCGCCAGCAGCCAAGACGAATTAGGACGTGAGCAGTTCTTC.

This clone was counted only a few times. V is TRBV5-4 and J is TRBJ2-3; TRBD2 aligns across 12 bases. Germline V lookup: CDR1 SGHNT, CDR2 YYREEE (reference sequence). V shed 4 bases and J 4 bases; nucleotides not matched to a gene: 10. CDR3 length equals 17 residues. For the CDR3, the DNA is TGTGCCAGCAGCATCGAGGGCCTAGCGGGAGGGGCAGATACGCAGTATTTT. Protein: CASSIEGLAGGADTQYF.

This chain joins TRBV7-2 and TRBJ2-2, with TRBD2 matching 9 bases. The V gene's germline CDR1 is SGHTA and CDR2 FQGNSA. The trim removed 5 bases at V and 2 bases at J, leaving 6 bases unmatched. This CDR3 region has 16 residues. The CDR3 here is CASSPQAGGNTGELFF. CDR3 coding DNA: TGTGCCAGCAGCCCCCAAGCGGGGGGTAACACCGGGGAGCTGTTTTTT.

The rearrangement links TRBV23-1 to TRBJ1-2; D not certain. TRBV23-1 has ORF status, its function being uncertain. The CDR3 totals 13 residues. Trimming pared 3 bases from V and 4 bases from J, leaving 9 bases between. The DNA of the CDR3 is TGCGCCAGCAGTCATATTCGGATCTATGGCTACACCTTC. This translates into CASSHIRIYGYTF.

This clone showed up just once. The chain carries TRBV20-1 and TRBJ1-1, with D uncertain. V was trimmed by 8 bases and J by 0 bases, leaving 7 bases between them. The V gene's germline CDR1 is DFQATT and CDR2 SNEGSKA (reference sequence). The CDR3 sequence is 11 residues long. DNA of the CDR3: TGCAGTTCCCCCCTGAACACTGAAGCTTTCTTT. It specifies CSSPLNTEAFF.

The chain uses TRBV19 and TRBJ2-2; TRBD1 or TRBD2 may be the D gene (5 bases each). V lost 3 bases and J lost 4, with 12 bases in between. The V gene's germline CDR1 is LNHDA and CDR2 SQIVND (reference sequence). The CDR3 is 15 residues long. The CDR3 loop is CASSIRDPTTGELFF. The CDR3 DNA sequence: TGTGCCAGTAGTATCCGGGACCCAACCACCGGGGAGCTGTTTTTT.

The DNA of the CDR3 is TGTGCCAGCAGCCCCGGACAGGGCCAAGAGACCCAGTACTTC. The encoded protein is CASSPGQGQETQYF. The chain recombines TRBV7-6 with TRBJ2-5; 8 bases align to TRBD1. Germline CDR1 SGHVS, CDR2 FNYEAQ. The CDR3 spans 14 residues. After removal of 5 bases from V and 1 base from J, the junction contained 3 bases not matched to a gene.

The chain has TRBV5-1 and TRBJ2-7, with 12 bases aligning to TRBD2. Germline V gives CDR1 SGHRS, CDR2 YFSETQ. This CDR3 spans 15 amino acids. V gave up 0 bases and J gave up 7 bases; unmatched junction bases: 5. CDR3 DNA: TGCGCCAGCAGCTTGGTGTCCGGGACTAGCGGGGAGCAGTACTTC. Protein sequence: CASSLVSGTSGEQYF.

This clone was counted between two and nine times. The chain joins TRBV5-1 to TRBJ1-2; the D is unclear. Germline-derived CDR1 and CDR2 are SGHRS and YFSETQ. Trimming removed 4 bases at V and 2 bases at J, with 9 bases between. This CDR3 comprises 13 residues. Written as DNA, the CDR3 is TGCGCCAGCAGCGAGCCAGAGAACTATGGCTACACCTTC. Translation gives CASSEPENYGYTF.

This chain uses TRBV13 with TRBJ2-1; 11 positions match TRBD2. Germline V gene lookup returns CDR1 PRHDT and CDR2 FYEKMQ (reference sequence). With V trimmed by 5 bases and J by 8 bases, 8 bases remained unmatched. The CDR3 loop spans 15 amino acids. The CDR3 reads CASSPLAGGIHEQFF. As DNA, the CDR3 is TGTGCCAGCAGCCCTCTAGCGGGGGGCATCCATGAGCAGTTCTTC.

The chain joins TRBV5-6 to TRBJ1-2, with D perhaps TRBD1 (5 bases). V dropped 0 bases and J dropped 4 bases, with 10 bases sitting between them. The CDR3 covers 14 residues. Germline-derived CDR1 and CDR2 are SGHDT and YYEEEE. The CDR3 reads CASSLEGVGYGYTF. The CDR3 bases are TGTGCCAGCAGCTTGGAAGGGGTGGGCTATGGCTACACCTTC. Full variable domain (remainder filled in from reference TRBV5-6 and TRBJ1-2): DAGVTQSPTHLIKTRGQQVTLRCSPKSGHDTVSWYQQALGQGPQFIFQYYEEEERQRGNFPDRFSGHQFPNYSSELNVNALLLGDSALYLCASSLEGVGYGYTFGSGTRLTVV.

The V and J genes are TRBV5-4 and TRBJ2-2, with 8 bases lining up with TRBD1. The CDR3 loop spans 14 amino acids. Trimming took 4 bases from V and 6 from J; bases not matched to a gene: 5. Germline assignment: CDR1 SGHNT and CDR2 YYREEE (reference sequence). The CDR3 DNA follows: TGTGCCAGCAGCCAGGACAGGGCTGCCGGGGAGCTGTTTTTT. Translating gives CASSQDRAAGELFF.

This clone was detected a few times. CDR3: CASSLWGLAGPGGELFF. CDR3 nucleotides: TGCGCCAGCAGCTTGTGGGGGCTAGCGGGGCCTGGAGGGGAGCTGTTTTTT. V usage is TRBV5-1 and J usage is TRBJ2-2, with 9 bases that match TRBD2. Germline CDR1 and CDR2: SGHRS and YFSETQ. The junction had 12 bases not matched to a gene; V was cut back by 1 base and J by 8 bases. This CDR3 has 17 residues.

This clone has a single count. The gene calls are TRBV21-1 and TRBJ1-3. TRBV21-1 is a known pseudogene. The CDR3 extends over 17 amino acids. The chain's CDR3 is CASSKGRRHLRGNTIYF. CDR3 sequence (DNA): TGTGCCAGCAGCAAAGGGCGAAGGCATCTTCGTGGAAACACCATATATTTT.

The rearrangement joins TRBV7-9 to TRBJ2-7, with TRBD2 identical over 7 bases. The germline CDR1 and CDR2 sequences are SEHNR and FQNEAQ (reference sequence). Unmatched junction bases numbered 7, after V lost 1 base and J lost 4 bases. The CDR3 totals 15 residues. For the CDR3, the DNA is TGTGCCAGCAGCTTAGGCGGGAGTGTTTCGTACGAGCAGTACTTC. This encodes CASSLGGSVSYEQYF.

The genes are TRBV6-1 and TRBJ1-2, with 7 bases aligning to TRBD1. Germline CDR1 is MNHNS and CDR2 is SASEGT. Trimming at V came to 2 bases and at J to 6 bases, leaving 15 bases not matched to a gene. The CDR3 length is 17 residues. The CDR3 DNA follows: TGTGCCAGCAGTGAACTACTTAATGTCCAGGGGGGCAATGGCTACACCTTC. Residues: CASSELLNVQGGNGYTF.

This clone was observed a handful of times. The V and J genes are TRBV19 and TRBJ1-4; no firm D call. Trimming shortened V by 11 bases and J by 8 bases, and 12 bases separated the two germline ends. Germline CDR1 reads LNHDA; CDR2 reads SQIVND (reference sequence). The CDR3 contains 11 residues. The CDR3 DNA reads TGTGCCTCGGGCGTAGGCGAAAAACTGTTTTTT. Protein sequence: CASGVGEKLFF.

The rearrangement uses TRBV5-1 and TRBJ2-3; D may be TRBD2 (6 bases). The CDR3 consists of 14 residues. CDR1 and CDR2 from the germline V gene are SGHRS and YFSETQ. V gave up 0 bases and J gave up 5 bases, with 10 bases separating them. CDR3 coding DNA: TGCGCCAGCAGCTTGGGGCGGCGGGGAGATACGCAGTATTTT. Protein: CASSLGRRGDTQYF.